The entry that follows covers one T cell receptor beta chain sequence. Authors' processing steps: Amplifying reference gene primers gave estimates of nucleated cell counts. The assay was immunoSEQ multiplex PCR, and TCRdb's table has in-frame clones only and misses some. Clone size and the V and J calls come from that table; the DNA yielded D and trimming. The repertoire holds 290,000 or so clones, with approximately 86% as singletons. Enrollees, about 18 to 89 years old, lived in approximately 24 US areas. Symptom resolution, clearance, or two negative PCRs marked the recovered donors of Cohort 3. The CDR3 length is 15 residues. V was pared by 7 bases and J by 5 bases, with 8 bases of the junction left unmatched. Germline V gene data show CDR1 as MNHEY and CDR2 as SVGAGI. The entry originates in a study of blood T cell repertoires in COVID-19.

V usage is TRBV6-5 and J usage is TRBJ2-1, with 10 bases fitting TRBD2. The TCR originated in a woman under 30 who had recovered from COVID-19. Sequenced material: PBMCs or T cells enriched from blood (not recorded which). The CDR3 DNA follows: TGTGCCAGCAAGAGAGCGGGAGGGATTAACAATGAGCAGTTCTTC. Its protein is CASKRAGGINNEQFF.